These T cell receptor beta chains were read from a single sample in a study of cytomegalovirus exposure and HLA in healthy donors. The repertoire was sequenced with immunoSEQ multiplex PCR; TCRdb's copy has only in-frame clones and lacks some. The table records about 250,000 clones, roughly nine tenths of them present only once. Sequenced material: PBMCs. These receptors all come from a man between 18 and 35 years old in good health and CMV-seropositive. Each CDR3 is given with its conserved first and last residue. Each record gives: D gene, V gene, J gene, clone size, CDR3 protein, CDR3 DNA. D genes are given only for firm matches. The size of a clone is reported for some rows only, either as once, few or many, or as a class for expanded clones.

D: NA
V: TRBV29-1
J: TRBJ2-3
size: NA
CDR3: CSVVGVGGLSTDTQYF
DNA: TGCAGCGTCGTGGGGGTGGGTGGGCTGAGCACAGATACGCAGTATTTT

D: TRBD2
V: TRBV30
J: TRBJ2-1
size: NA
CDR3: CAWSVLAGNNEQFF
DNA: TGTGCCTGGAGTGTACTAGCGGGGAACAATGAGCAGTTCTTC

D: NA
V: TRBV9
J: TRBJ2-7
size: once
CDR3: CASSVGLTDYEQYF
DNA: TGTGCCAGCAGCGTAGGGTTGACAGACTACGAGCAGTACTTC

D: TRBD1
V: TRBV28
J: TRBJ2-7
size: NA
CDR3: CAIHPGQGAGEQYF
DNA: TGTGCCATCCACCCGGGACAGGGGGCGGGCGAGCAGTACTTC

D: NA
V: TRBV19
J: TRBJ2-1
size: few
CDR3: CASSRVGNEQFF
DNA: TGTGCCAGTAGCAGGGTGGGTAATGAGCAGTTCTTC

D: TRBD1
V: TRBV27
J: TRBJ2-7
size: NA
CDR3: CASRLGTGASYEQYF
DNA: TGTGCCAGCAGACTCGGGACAGGGGCCTCCTACGAGCAGTACTTC

D: NA
V: TRBV7-9
J: TRBJ1-3
size: NA
CDR3: CASTHLSGISGNTIYF
DNA: TGTGCCAGCACCCATCTGTCTGGGATCTCTGGAAACACCATATATTTT

D: NA
V: TRBV18
J: TRBJ1-1
size: NA
CDR3: CASSSSLGVNTEAFF
DNA: TGTGCCAGCTCATCCTCTTTGGGGGTGAACACTGAAGCTTTCTTT

D: NA
V: TRBV20-1
J: TRBJ2-7
size: NA
CDR3: CSAGGSMEQYF
DNA: TGCAGTGCTGGCGGTAGCATGGAGCAGTACTTC

D: NA
V: TRBV6-5
J: TRBJ2-7
size: once
CDR3: CASSYSPDTYEQYF
DNA: TGTGCCAGCAGTTACTCTCCCGACACATACGAGCAGTACTTC

D: NA
V: TRBV7-9
J: TRBJ1-4
size: NA
CDR3: CASSPAGVEGEKLFF
DNA: TGTGCCAGCAGCCCCGCAGGGGTAGAGGGTGAAAAACTGTTTTTT

D: NA
V: TRBV7-8
J: TRBJ2-5
size: NA
CDR3: CASSLLVAGQETQYF
DNA: TGTGCCAGCAGCTTACTGGTTGCCGGCCAAGAGACCCAGTACTTC

D: TRBD2
V: TRBV9
J: TRBJ2-5
size: NA
CDR3: CASSVAASGRVQETQYF
DNA: TGTGCCAGCAGCGTGGCCGCTAGCGGGAGGGTTCAAGAGACCCAGTACTTC

D: NA
V: TRBV5-1
J: TRBJ2-1
size: NA
CDR3: CASSLGAMGPNEQFF
DNA: TGCGCCAGCAGCTTGGGAGCCATGGGACCCAATGAGCAGTTCTTC

D: NA
V: TRBV29-1
J: TRBJ2-1
size: NA
CDR3: CSVGGVRPNEQFF
DNA: TGCAGCGTAGGTGGGGTCAGGCCCAATGAGCAGTTCTTC

D: TRBD1
V: TRBV7-2
J: TRBJ2-3
size: NA
CDR3: CASSLTAGGGHTQYF
DNA: TGTGCCAGCAGCTTAACGGCAGGGGGCGGGCATACGCAGTATTTT

D: NA
V: TRBV28
J: TRBJ1-3
size: NA
CDR3: CASSYGQPGNTIYF
DNA: TGTGCCAGCAGCTATGGACAGCCCGGAAACACCATATATTTT

D: TRBD1
V: TRBV19
J: TRBJ1-3
size: NA
CDR3: CANTSRGPPGNTIYF
DNA: TGTGCCAATACATCCAGGGGGCCGCCTGGAAACACCATATATTTT

D: TRBD1
V: TRBV7-8
J: TRBJ2-1
size: NA
CDR3: CASSWDRGEQFF
DNA: TGTGCCAGCAGCTGGGACAGGGGTGAGCAGTTCTTC

D: TRBD1
V: TRBV29-1
J: TRBJ1-1
size: once
CDR3: CSVVGGTGGLNTEAFF
DNA: TGCAGCGTCGTCGGTGGGACAGGGGGACTGAACACTGAAGCTTTCTTT

D: TRBD2
V: TRBV29-1
J: TRBJ2-3
size: NA
CDR3: CSVDGGAKRVF
DNA: TGCAGCGTAGACGGGGGGGCAAAGAGGGTTTTT

D: NA
V: TRBV7-2
J: TRBJ2-2
size: few
CDR3: CASSTGRAGELFF
DNA: TGTGCCAGCAGCACGGGCCGAGCCGGGGAGCTGTTTTTT

D: TRBD1
V: TRBV28
J: TRBJ1-5
size: NA
CDR3: CASRKGGTGYNQPQHF
DNA: TGTGCCAGCAGGAAGGGGGGGACAGGTTATAATCAGCCCCAGCATTTT

D: TRBD2
V: TRBV5-1
J: TRBJ2-1
size: NA
CDR3: CASSLGGTSAYNEQFF
DNA: TGCGCCAGCAGCTTGGGAGGGACTAGTGCCTACAATGAGCAGTTCTTC

D: TRBD2
V: TRBV6-1
J: TRBJ2-5
size: NA
CDR3: CASSRTRGGETQYF
DNA: TGTGCCAGCAGCCGAACGCGGGGGGGAGAGACCCAGTACTTC

D: TRBD1
V: TRBV15
J: TRBJ1-2
size: NA
CDR3: CATSRDTGASYGYTF
DNA: TGTGCCACCAGCAGAGATACAGGGGCGAGCTATGGCTACACCTTC

D: TRBD1
V: TRBV7-8
J: TRBJ2-7
size: NA
CDR3: CASSPRTGAYEQYF
DNA: TGTGCCAGCAGCCCCAGGACAGGGGCCTACGAGCAGTACTTC

D: NA
V: TRBV7-2
J: TRBJ2-4
size: once
CDR3: CASSLFETGQQYF
DNA: TGTGCCAGCAGCTTATTCGAAACGGGACAACAGTACTTC

D: NA
V: TRBV28
J: TRBJ2-5
size: NA
CDR3: CASSGDGWTGTQYF
DNA: TGTGCCAGCAGTGGGGATGGATGGACGGGGACCCAGTACTTC

D: NA
V: TRBV6-1
J: TRBJ2-7
size: NA
CDR3: CASSAGKVAYEQYF
DNA: TGTGCCAGCAGTGCGGGAAAGGTAGCCTACGAGCAGTACTTC

D: NA
V: TRBV27
J: TRBJ1-2
size: few
CDR3: CASSGQYYGYTF
DNA: TGTGCCAGCAGTGGTCAGTACTATGGCTACACCTTC

D: NA
V: TRBV5-1
J: TRBJ2-1
size: NA
CDR3: CASSNGYNEQFF
DNA: TGCGCCAGCAGCAACGGGTACAATGAGCAGTTCTTC

D: NA
V: TRBV27
J: TRBJ1-1
size: once
CDR3: CASSFLTGTAAEAFF
DNA: TGTGCCAGCAGTTTCCTAACCGGGACCGCGGCTGAAGCTTTCTTT

D: NA
V: TRBV29-1
J: TRBJ2-2
size: NA
CDR3: CSVEDMKNTGELFF
DNA: TGCAGCGTTGAAGATATGAAGAACACCGGGGAGCTGTTTTTT

D: NA
V: TRBV5-1
J: TRBJ2-3
size: once
CDR3: CASSWDQGDTQYF
DNA: TGCGCCAGCAGCTGGGATCAGGGAGATACGCAGTATTTT

D: NA
V: TRBV2
J: TRBJ1-5
size: many
CDR3: CASSFGNRQPQHF
DNA: TGTGCCAGCAGTTTTGGAAATCGTCAGCCCCAGCATTTT

D: NA
V: TRBV6-5
J: TRBJ1-2
size: NA
CDR3: CASSPGRPGLWGYTF
DNA: TGTGCCAGCAGCCCGGGCCGCCCCGGCTTGTGGGGCTACACCTTC

D: NA
V: TRBV6-1
J: TRBJ1-4
size: once
CDR3: CASSETRGFEKLFF
DNA: TGTGCCAGCAGTGAAACGCGGGGTTTTGAAAAACTGTTTTTT

D: TRBD1
V: TRBV2
J: TRBJ2-7
size: NA
CDR3: CATFHRDRVNEQYF
DNA: TGTGCCACCTTCCACCGGGACAGGGTCAACGAGCAGTACTTC

D: NA
V: TRBV28
J: TRBJ2-7
size: NA
CDR3: CASSLRMGYEQYF
DNA: TGTGCCAGCAGTCTCCGGATGGGTTACGAGCAGTACTTC

D: NA
V: TRBV2
J: TRBJ2-1
size: NA
CDR3: CASQWSSYNEQFF
DNA: TGTGCCAGCCAATGGAGCTCCTACAATGAGCAGTTCTTC

D: TRBD2
V: TRBV29-1
J: TRBJ2-7
size: once
CDR3: CSVSGTSYEQYF
DNA: TGCAGCGTTAGCGGGACCTCCTACGAGCAGTACTTC

D: NA
V: TRBV4-1
J: TRBJ1-4
size: NA
CDR3: CASSQGGALGGELFF
DNA: TGCGCCAGCAGCCAAGGGGGGGCCCTAGGGGGAGAACTGTTTTTT

D: NA
V: TRBV9
J: TRBJ1-1
size: NA
CDR3: CASSVEPSTEAFF
DNA: TGTGCCAGCAGCGTAGAGCCGAGCACTGAAGCTTTCTTT

D: NA
V: TRBV29-1
J: TRBJ1-2
size: few
CDR3: CSVDSQGYGYTF
DNA: TGCAGCGTTGATAGTCAGGGTTATGGCTACACCTTC

D: NA
V: TRBV6-1
J: TRBJ1-1
size: NA
CDR3: CATPKTLNTEAFF
DNA: TGTGCCACCCCAAAGACGTTGAACACTGAAGCTTTCTTT